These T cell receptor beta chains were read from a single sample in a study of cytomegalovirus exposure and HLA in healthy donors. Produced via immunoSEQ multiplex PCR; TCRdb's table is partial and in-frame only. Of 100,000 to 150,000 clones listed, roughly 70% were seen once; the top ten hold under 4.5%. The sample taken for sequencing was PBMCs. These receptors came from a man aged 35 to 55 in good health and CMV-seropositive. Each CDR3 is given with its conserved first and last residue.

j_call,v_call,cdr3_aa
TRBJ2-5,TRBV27,CASSLTGGEFQETQYF
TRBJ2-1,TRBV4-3,CASSHWDRDPYNEQFF
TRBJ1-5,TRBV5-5,CASSVSIQEDQPQHF
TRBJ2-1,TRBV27,CASSGLAGVGEQFF
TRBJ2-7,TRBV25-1,CASSEFPTGGLDEQYF
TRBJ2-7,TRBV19,CASTGTPYEQYF
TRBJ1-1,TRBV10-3,CAINLDRDAEAFF
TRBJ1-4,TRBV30,CAWSTPGGGEKLFF
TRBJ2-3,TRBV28,CASRSQGIRTDTQYF
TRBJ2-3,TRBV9,CASSEDRSPGYTQYF
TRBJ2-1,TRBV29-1,CSVTGDEQFF
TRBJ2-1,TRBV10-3,CAISELAGANEQFF
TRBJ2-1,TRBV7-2,CASSSEGLINEQFF
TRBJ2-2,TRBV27,CASSPKQVNTGELFF
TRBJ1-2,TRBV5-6,CASSLNLGQTGSYTF
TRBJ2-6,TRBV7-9,CASSNRRRENNVLTF
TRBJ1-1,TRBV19,CASSFTGDTEAFF
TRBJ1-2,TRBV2,CASSDVGGNYGYTF
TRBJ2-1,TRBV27,CASSRTGDGNEQFF
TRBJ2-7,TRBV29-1,CSVGGRTGAYEQYF
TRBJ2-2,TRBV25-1,CASSRAGELFF
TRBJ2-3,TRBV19,CASTPTVTDTQYF